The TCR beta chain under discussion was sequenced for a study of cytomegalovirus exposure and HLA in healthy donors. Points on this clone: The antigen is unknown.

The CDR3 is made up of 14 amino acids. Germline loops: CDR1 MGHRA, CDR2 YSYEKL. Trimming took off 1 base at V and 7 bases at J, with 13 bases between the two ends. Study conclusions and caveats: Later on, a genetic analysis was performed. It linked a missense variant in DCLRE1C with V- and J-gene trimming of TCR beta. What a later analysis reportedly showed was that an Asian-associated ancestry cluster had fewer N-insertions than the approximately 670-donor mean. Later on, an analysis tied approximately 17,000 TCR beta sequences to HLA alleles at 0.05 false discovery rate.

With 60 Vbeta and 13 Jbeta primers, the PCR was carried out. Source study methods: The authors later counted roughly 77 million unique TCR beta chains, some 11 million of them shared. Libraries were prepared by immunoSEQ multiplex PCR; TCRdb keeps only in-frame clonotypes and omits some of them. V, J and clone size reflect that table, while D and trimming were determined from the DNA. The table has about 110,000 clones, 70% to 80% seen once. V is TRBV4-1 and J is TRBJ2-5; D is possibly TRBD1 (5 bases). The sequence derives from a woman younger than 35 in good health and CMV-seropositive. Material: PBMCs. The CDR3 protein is CASSQGRTKRTQYF. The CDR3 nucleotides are TGCGCCAGCAGCCAAGGACGGACAAAGAGGACCCAGTACTTC.